The T cell receptor (beta chain) under discussion was sequenced for a study of T-cell reconstitution after alpha-beta-depleted transplantation in children. Study-level points and caveats: Newly made T cells mostly supplied T-cell counts and diversity one year after transplant.

Construction of the TCRbeta library involved unique molecular identifiers. TCRdb itself ran the PCR reads through MiXCR, one entry per CDR3 protein. The sample has about 98,000 distinct CDR3 sequences, around 6% seen once. Germline CDR1 and CDR2: LGHDT and YNNKEL (reference sequence). This CDR3 is built from 16 residues. With V trimmed by 4 bases and J by 0 bases, 6 bases remained unmatched. The sample holds many counts of this clonotype. What it binds is not known. The sample in question was PBMCs, mostly from graft donor cells, obtained 60 days after TCRalphabeta/CD19-depleted stem cell transplant. This chain joins TRBV3-1 and TRBJ2-1, with 7 bases that match TRBD2. This TCR came from a female patient aged 2-10 years who had a stem cell transplant for Fanconi anemia, so the T cells may come from the graft donor. Here the CDR3 DNA reads TGTGCCAGCAGCCTGTCCGGGGGGAGCTCCTACAATGAGCAGTTCTTC. It is translated as CASSLSGGSSYNEQFF.